These 26 T cell receptor beta chains originate from one sample sequenced in a study of T cell changes during pregnancy in multiple sclerosis. Using immunoSEQ multiplex PCR, the repertoire was profiled, and TCRdb retains in-frame clones only, with some absent. The sample yields around 100,000 clones, roughly 90% seen once. Material: peripheral blood, obtained after pregnancy. These receptors came from a female donor with multiple sclerosis, enrolled in a pregnancy study.

The chain recombines TRBV19 with TRBJ1-6; 8 bases line up with TRBD1. V trimming: 10 bases; J trimming: 10 bases; junction bases outside the gene matches: 12. From germline, CDR1 is LNHDA and CDR2 SQIVND (reference sequence). The CDR3 contains 14 residues. The CDR3 reads CATAPGQGGSPLHF. The CDR3 DNA is TGTGCCACCGCACCCGGACAGGGCGGCTCACCCCTCCACTTT.

This chain connects TRBV7-3 to TRBJ2-5; the match to TRBD2 covers 10 bases. The ends lost 1 base at V and 3 bases at J; junction bases unmatched: 8. The CDR3 spans 17 residues. Germline lookup yields CDR1 SGHTA and CDR2 FQGTGA. CDR3 residues: CASSLNPAGGSEETQYF. CDR3 bases: TGTGCCAGCAGCTTAAATCCAGCGGGGGGGTCGGAAGAGACCCAGTACTTC. Supplemented by reference TRBV7-3 and TRBJ2-5, the full variable domain reads GAGVSQTPSNKVTEKGKYVELRCDPISGHTALYWYRQSLGQGPEFLIYFQGTGAADDSGLPNDRFFAVRPEGSVSTLKIQRTERGDSAVYLCASSLNPAGGSEETQYFGPGTRLLVL.

CDR3: CASSLLLADGNEQFF. The CDR3 region has the DNA TGCGCCAGCAGCCTTCTACTAGCGGATGGCAATGAGCAGTTCTTC. The rearrangement links TRBV4-1 to TRBJ2-1; 8 bases align to TRBD2. J lost 6 bases, V lost 4 bases, and 8 bases had no gene match. Germline V gives CDR1 MGHRA, CDR2 YSYEKL. The CDR3 extends over 15 amino acids.

V and J are TRBV28 and TRBJ2-5; 10 bases match TRBD2. Germline V gene lookup returns CDR1 MDHEN and CDR2 SYDVKM. The trim removed 5 bases at V and 2 bases at J, leaving 11 bases unmatched. This CDR3 comprises 17 residues. CDR3 loop: CASSTTGLAGVQETQYF. The CDR3 DNA reads TGTGCCAGCAGTACTACCGGGCTAGCGGGAGTACAAGAGACCCAGTACTTC. The variable domain in full, completed from reference TRBV28 and TRBJ2-5, reads DVKVTQSSRYLVKRTGEKVFLECVQDMDHENMFWYRQDPGLGLRLIYFSYDVKMKEKGDIPEGYSVSREKKERFSLILESASTNQTSMYLCASSTTGLAGVQETQYFGPGTRLLVL.

The rearrangement joins TRBV7-9 to TRBJ1-4; D uncertain. With 1 base removed from V and 0 bases from J, the gap between germline ends came to 6 bases. CDR1 SEHNR and CDR2 FQNEAQ come from the germline V gene (reference sequence). The CDR3 is 15 residues long. The CDR3 DNA sequence: TGTGCCAGCAGCTTAGACGGAGCAACTAATGAAAAACTGTTTTTT. This encodes CASSLDGATNEKLFF.

This chain joins TRBV19 and TRBJ1-2; the D gene is possibly TRBD1 (6 bases). Germline V lookup: CDR1 LNHDA, CDR2 SQIVND (reference sequence). V was shortened by 4 bases and J by 4 bases, with 10 bases between the two germline ends. This CDR3 is built from 13 residues. This CDR3 is CASSKQGVYGYTF. The CDR3 DNA is TGTGCCAGTAGTAAACAGGGCGTCTATGGCTACACCTTC.

The J gene is TRBJ1-1, the V gene TRBV6-5; 7 nucleotides align to TRBD1. The CDR3 runs to 13 residues. Germline V CDR1 and CDR2: MNHEY, SVGAGI. V dropped 5 bases and J dropped 5; count of bases not matched to a gene: 5. CDR3 DNA sequence: TGTGCCAGCAGTGCGGACAGGATGACTGAAGCTTTCTTT. Residues: CASSADRMTEAFF.

The chain has TRBV7-8 and TRBJ2-3; D is uncertain. Germline V CDR1 and CDR2: SGHVS, FQNEAQ. Trimming left V 5 bases short and J 2 bases short, with 11 bases between. The CDR3 is 14 amino acids. CDR3 amino acids: CASSRGPDTDTQYF. The CDR3 DNA reads as TGTGCCAGCAGCCGTGGGCCCGACACAGATACGCAGTATTTT.

This sequence joins TRBV11-2 and TRBJ1-2, with 11 nucleotides matching TRBD1. Germline-derived CDR1 and CDR2 are SGHAT and FQNNGV. This CDR3 has 15 amino acids. Germline trimming cut 5 bases from V and 2 bases from J; bases unmatched to any gene: 4. The CDR3, as DNA: TGTGCCAGCAGCCCCCGGGACAGGGGGAACTATGGCTACACCTTC. Translated: CASSPRDRGNYGYTF.

V usage is TRBV6-5 and J usage is TRBJ2-7; D perhaps matches TRBD1 (6 bases). V was pared by 6 bases and J by 0 bases, with 12 bases between. CDR1 and CDR2 from the germline V gene are MNHEY and SVGAGI. The CDR3 is 14 amino acids. For the CDR3, the DNA is TGTGCCAGCAGCCGCGCAGGGGTCTCCTACGAGCAGTACTTC. Translated, it gives CASSRAGVSYEQYF.

This clone came up once. The V gene is TRBV28, the J gene TRBJ1-1; the D is unclear. Per the germline V gene, CDR1 is MDHEN and CDR2 is SYDVKM. Trimming left V 2 bases short and J 1 base short, with 5 bases between. CDR3 length: 13 residues. CDR3 in amino acids: CASSLVRNTEAFF. DNA of the CDR3: TGTGCCAGCAGTTTAGTCAGGAACACTGAAGCTTTCTTT.

CDR3 DNA: TGTGCCAGCAGCTTAGCCAGGCCGGGACTAGCGGGGGGAGGCTACGAGCAGTACTTC. This sequence encodes CASSLARPGLAGGGYEQYF. The chain links TRBV7-2 to TRBJ2-7; 15 nucleotides align to TRBD2. J lost 3 bases, V lost 0 bases, and 9 bases had no gene match. Germline V gene lookup returns CDR1 SGHTA and CDR2 FQGNSA. CDR3 length equals 19 residues.

The chain carries TRBV6-1 and TRBJ2-7; D perhaps matches TRBD1 (5 bases). V was trimmed by 0 bases and J by 2 bases, leaving 14 bases between them. The CDR3 consists of 16 residues. Germline-derived CDR1 and CDR2 are MNHNS and SASEGT. CDR3 bases: TGTGCCAGCAGTGAAGCGCGATGGGGCCCTACCTACGAGCAGTACTTC. Translating gives CASSEARWGPTYEQYF.

This chain links TRBV18 with TRBJ1-1, with a possible D match to TRBD1 (5 bases). V was shortened by 2 bases and J by 1 base, with 8 bases between the two germline ends. Per the germline V gene, CDR1 is KGHSH and CDR2 is LQKENI. The CDR3 has 14 amino acids. CDR3 coding DNA: TGTGCCAGCTCACCAAATCAGGGGAACACTGAAGCTTTCTTT. Its protein product is CASSPNQGNTEAFF. Full variable domain (rest looked up from reference TRBV18 and TRBJ1-1): NAGVMQNPRHLVRRRGQEARLRCSPMKGHSHVYWYRQLPEEGLKFMVYLQKENIIDESGMPKERFSAEFPKEGPSILRIQQVVRGDSAAYFCASSPNQGNTEAFFGQGTRLTVV.

This clone was seen a single time. The CDR3: CASSLSGVPVPEQFF. In DNA form, the CDR3 reads TGTGCCAGCAGTTTATCCGGGGTACCTGTACCTGAGCAGTTCTTC. The V gene is TRBV27, the J gene TRBJ2-1; tentative D call: TRBD2 (5 bases). CDR3 length equals 15 residues. Germline assignment: CDR1 MNHEY and CDR2 SMNVEV (reference sequence). The germline V and J ends were trimmed by 0 bases and 9 bases, with 15 bases remaining between them.

V usage is TRBV11-2 and J usage is TRBJ2-7; 7 nucleotides line up with TRBD1. Trimming at V came to 5 bases and at J to 3 bases, leaving 13 bases not matched to a gene. Germline V gives CDR1 SGHAT, CDR2 FQNNGV. This CDR3 is 16 amino acids long. CDR3 region: CASSQKSGTAIYEQYF. In DNA form, the CDR3 reads TGTGCCAGCAGCCAAAAATCCGGGACAGCCATCTACGAGCAGTACTTC.

The chain has TRBV30 and TRBJ1-2; D is ambiguous. The germline V and J ends were trimmed by 4 bases and 8 bases, with 29 bases remaining between them. Germline V gene sequence: CDR1 GTSNPN, CDR2 SVGIG (reference sequence). The CDR3 is made up of 17 amino acids. The CDR3 spells CAWNLGMGTVPRGGYTF. The CDR3 nucleotides read TGTGCCTGGAACCTTGGAATGGGTACAGTTCCTCGTGGGGGCTACACCTTC.

The chain is built from TRBV6-6 and TRBJ2-5; D is possibly TRBD1 (5 bases). V lost 0 bases and J 5 bases, leaving 10 bases between the germline ends. The germline CDR1 and CDR2 sequences are MNHNY and SVGAGI (reference sequence). The CDR3 is made up of 14 amino acids. For the CDR3, the DNA is TGTGCCAGCAGTTACTCGAAGGGGCAGGAGACCCAGTACTTC. Its protein product is CASSYSKGQETQYF.

The J gene is TRBJ1-2, the V gene TRBV18, with TRBD1 identical over 8 bases. This CDR3 contains 14 residues. After removal of 4 bases from V and 2 bases from J, the junction contained 3 bases not matched to a gene. Germline CDR1 reads KGHSH; CDR2 reads LQKENI. Here the CDR3 DNA reads TGTGCCAGCTCACTAGGACAGGGCAACTATGGCTACACCTTC. Protein sequence: CASSLGQGNYGYTF.

This clone was recorded a few times. Additional DNA sequences in this sample encode the identical CDR3. The chain recombines TRBV20-1 with TRBJ1-1; TRBD1 might be the D (5 bases). The V end was cut by 3 bases, the J end by 4 bases, with 6 bases between. The CDR3 totals 11 residues. CDR1 DFQATT and CDR2 SNEGSKA come from the germline V gene (reference sequence). CDR3 region: CSARGGTEAFF. The CDR3 DNA reads TGCAGTGCTAGGGGGGGCACTGAAGCTTTCTTT.

The gene calls are TRBV4-1 and TRBJ1-2, with D perhaps TRBD1 (6 bases). The CDR3 is 14 amino acids. Trimming cost V 0 bases and J 4 bases, with 9 bases left between them. Germline CDR1 is MGHRA and CDR2 is YSYEKL. The CDR3: CASSQDPGAYGYTF. In nucleotides, the CDR3 is TGCGCCAGCAGCCAAGATCCAGGGGCCTATGGCTACACCTTC.

V gene TRBV5-1 combines with J gene TRBJ1-2, with 7 bases matching TRBD1. J was trimmed by 8 bases and V by 4 bases; bases with no gene match: 11. Germline V lookup: CDR1 SGHRS, CDR2 YFSETQ. The CDR3 runs 14 residues. The DNA of the CDR3 is TGCGCCAGCAGCCCGCAGACAGGGTATGAGGGCTACACCTTC. Residues: CASSPQTGYEGYTF.

The V gene is TRBV6-1, the J gene TRBJ2-7; tentatively, D is TRBD1 (5 bases). Germline assignment: CDR1 MNHNS and CDR2 SASEGT. This CDR3 has 15 residues. The V and J ends lost 0 bases and 5 bases respectively, with 14 bases between them. CDR3 sequence reads: CASSEAQTGADEQYF. CDR3 bases: TGTGCCAGCAGTGAAGCGCAAACAGGCGCGGACGAGCAGTACTTC.

The CDR3 DNA sequence: TGTGCCAGCAGCCCGACTTCGATAATTGGGACTGAAGCTTTCTTT. Translating gives CASSPTSIIGTEAFF. The gene calls are TRBV5-4 and TRBJ1-1; no definite D call. The CDR3 runs to 15 residues. Germline CDR1 is SGHNT and CDR2 is YYREEE (reference sequence). V lost 4 bases to trimming and J lost 5 bases, with 18 bases between them.

V gene TRBV2 combines with J gene TRBJ1-4; D might be TRBD1 (5 bases). This CDR3 comprises 15 residues. The V and J ends lost 6 bases and 4 bases respectively, with 15 bases between them. Germline V CDR1 and CDR2: SNHLY, FYNNEI. CDR3 region: CASSDEQVHNEKLFF. The CDR3 DNA sequence: TGTGCCAGCAGCGACGAACAGGTTCATAATGAAAAACTGTTTTTT. Based on the CDR3 plus reference TRBV2 and TRBJ1-4, the full variable domain is EPEVTQTPSHQVTQMGQEVILRCVPISNHLYFYWYRQILGQKVEFLVSFYNNEISEKSEIFDDQFSVERPDGSNFTLKIRSTKLEDSAMYFCASSDEQVHNEKLFFGSGTQLSVL.

Remarks on this clone: Other nucleotide sequences from this sample produce the same CDR3. V usage is TRBV7-6 and J usage is TRBJ2-7; 12 nucleotides align to TRBD2. Germline V gives CDR1 SGHVS, CDR2 FNYEAQ. The CDR3 has 16 amino acids. V gave up 5 bases and J gave up 3 bases; unmatched junction bases: 8. The CDR3: CASSPGLAGGLYEQYF. Written as DNA, the CDR3 is TGTGCCAGCAGCCCCGGCCTAGCGGGAGGGCTCTACGAGCAGTACTTC.